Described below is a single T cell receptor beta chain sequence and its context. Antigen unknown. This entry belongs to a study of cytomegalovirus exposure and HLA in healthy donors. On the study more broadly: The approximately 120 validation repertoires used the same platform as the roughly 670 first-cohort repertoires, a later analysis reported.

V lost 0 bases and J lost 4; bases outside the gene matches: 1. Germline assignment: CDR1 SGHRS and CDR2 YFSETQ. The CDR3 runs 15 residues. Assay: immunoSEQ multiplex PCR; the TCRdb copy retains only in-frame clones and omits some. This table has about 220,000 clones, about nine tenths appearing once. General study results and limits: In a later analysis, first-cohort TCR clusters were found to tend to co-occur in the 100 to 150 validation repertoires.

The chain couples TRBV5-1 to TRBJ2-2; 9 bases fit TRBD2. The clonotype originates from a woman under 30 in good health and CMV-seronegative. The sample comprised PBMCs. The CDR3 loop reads CASSLGTSVTGELFF. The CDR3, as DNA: TGCGCCAGCAGCTTGGGGACTAGCGTCACCGGGGAGCTGTTTTTT.